The 21 T cell receptor beta chains below all came from one sample that was sequenced in a study of blood T cell repertoires in COVID-19. Only in-frame clones appear in the TCRdb table, and some are missing; sequencing was by immunoSEQ multiplex PCR. The sample carries about 240,000 clones, roughly nine tenths recorded once. The sequencing sample was made of peripheral blood. The receptors come from a man aged 55-75 years with acute or convalescent COVID-19.

V and J are TRBV7-2 and TRBJ1-1; possible D gene TRBD1, 6 bases. V shed 7 bases and J shed 4 bases, with 16 bases lying between them. The CDR3 totals 14 residues. Per the germline V gene, CDR1 is SGHTA and CDR2 is FQGNSA. CDR3 nucleotides: TGTGCCAGCACTCCCGTTCCAGGGGCCACTGAAGCTTTCTTT. This gives the protein CASTPVPGATEAFF.

The chain couples TRBV30 to TRBJ1-3, with D tentatively TRBD1 (6 bases). Trimming stripped 2 bases from V and 0 bases from J, with 14 bases between. CDR1 and CDR2 (germline): GTSNPN, SVGIG (reference sequence). CDR3 length: 16 residues. The CDR3 spells CAWSNNRDNSGNTIYF. For the CDR3, the DNA is TGTGCCTGGAGTAACAACCGGGACAACTCTGGAAACACCATATATTTT. The full variable domain, rest sourced from reference TRBV30 and TRBJ1-3, is SQTIHQWPATLVQPVGSPLSLECTVEGTSNPNLYWYRQAAGRGLQLLFYSVGIGQISSEVPQNLSASRPQDRQFILSSKKLLLSDSGFYLCAWSNNRDNSGNTIYFGEGSWLTVV.

The gene calls are TRBV6-2 or TRBV6-3 and TRBJ1-2; TRBD1 agrees at 8 bases. In germline, CDR1 is MNHEY, CDR2 SVGEGT. The CDR3 is 15 residues long. V gave up 6 bases and J gave up 9 bases; unmatched junction bases: 15. CDR3 coding DNA: TGTGCCAGCAGCCGGTCGGGACAGGCTTACGAAAGCTACACCTTC. Translating it yields CASSRSGQAYESYTF.

This clone was seen a handful of times. The V call is TRBV11-3, the J call TRBJ1-1; TRBD1 matches 12 bases. Germline CDR1 reads SGHNT; CDR2 reads YENEEA. This CDR3 has 12 amino acids. Unmatched junction bases numbered 1, after V lost 4 bases and J lost 10 bases. The CDR3 bases are TGTGCCAGCAGCTCGGGACAGGGGGCAGCTTTCTTT. Translated: CASSSGQGAAFF.

CDR3 protein: CASSQDRLAQPQETQYF. As DNA, the CDR3 is TGTGCCAGCAGCCAAGATCGGCTAGCCCAGCCCCAAGAGACCCAGTACTTC. This rearrangement joins TRBV4-2 to TRBJ2-5; weak D call: TRBD2 (5 bases). Germline lookup yields CDR1 LGHNA and CDR2 YNFKEQ. Trimming shortened V by 0 bases and J by 1 base, and 15 bases separated the two germline ends. The CDR3 is 17 amino acids.

This rearrangement joins TRBV7-8 to TRBJ2-1; 7 positions match TRBD2. CDR1 is SGHVS and CDR2 is FQNEAQ in the germline V gene. J was trimmed by 7 bases and V by 7 bases; bases with no gene match: 1. This CDR3 contains 11 residues. The CDR3, as DNA: TGTGCCAGCAAAGCGGGGAATGAGCAGTTCTTC. Its protein product is CASKAGNEQFF.

This clone came up once. This chain connects TRBV28 to TRBJ1-2; D is perhaps TRBD1 (6 bases). This CDR3 region has 14 residues. CDR1 and CDR2 (germline): MDHEN, SYDVKM. Between the trimmed V and J ends, which lost 6 bases and 5 bases, there was a span of 16 bases. The CDR3 reads CASRHRGAGYGYTF. The CDR3, as DNA: TGTGCCAGCAGACACCGGGGGGCAGGATATGGCTACACCTTC.

This chain connects TRBV4-3 to TRBJ1-2; TRBD1 is a possible D gene (6 bases). This CDR3 comprises 15 residues. CDR1 and CDR2 from the germline V gene are LGHNA and YSLEER. V lost 4 bases, J lost 4 bases, and 16 bases lay in between. The CDR3, as DNA: TGCGCCAGCAGCCCTCTCGGGGGGGCCGCCTATGGCTACACCTTC. Protein product: CASSPLGGAAYGYTF.

The genes are TRBV25-1 and TRBJ2-2, with D unclear. This CDR3 is 17 amino acids long. Germline assignment: CDR1 MGHDK and CDR2 SYGVNS. Deletions cut 1 base from V and 7 bases from J, with 19 bases between. The CDR3 DNA reads TGTGCCAGCAGTGAATCCCCCAGCAAGTTGGGCGACGGGGAGCTGTTTTTT. Translation: CASSESPSKLGDGELFF.

V usage is TRBV9 and J usage is TRBJ2-2; D gene unclear. The ends were cut back, 1 base at V and 1 base at J, with 8 bases in the middle. The CDR3 runs 15 residues. Germline CDR1 reads SGDLS; CDR2 reads YYNGEE. The chain's CDR3 is CASSVRSENTGELFF. In nucleotides, the CDR3 is TGTGCCAGCAGCGTAAGGAGTGAGAACACCGGGGAGCTGTTTTTT.

This clone appeared once. The CDR3 reads CASSLRPGGYGYTF. CDR3 bases: TGTGCCAGCAGTTTACGACCAGGGGGATATGGCTACACCTTC. The chain is built from TRBV27 and TRBJ1-2; 7 nucleotides match TRBD1. In germline, CDR1 is MNHEY, CDR2 SMNVEV (reference sequence). The ends lost 2 bases at V and 5 bases at J; junction bases unmatched: 5. CDR3 size: 14 residues.

The chain combines TRBV13 with TRBJ2-3; the D is unclear. CDR1 is PRHDT, CDR2 FYEKMQ, per germline (reference sequence). CDR3 size: 16 residues. Trimming pared 3 bases from V and 0 bases from J, leaving 13 bases between. CDR3 residues: CASSFKSAPSTDTQYF. CDR3 nucleotides: TGTGCCAGCAGCTTTAAAAGCGCACCTAGCACAGATACGCAGTATTTT.

This clone appeared a few times. The chain carries TRBV5-1 and TRBJ2-5; unclear D gene. CDR1 and CDR2 (germline): SGHRS, YFSETQ. The ends were cut back, 1 base at V and 2 bases at J, with 9 bases in the middle. The CDR3 runs 14 residues. The CDR3 DNA sequence: TGCGCCAGCAGCTTGTCCCTGAGACAAGAGACCCAGTACTTC. This translates into CASSLSLRQETQYF.

This chain joins TRBV24-1 and TRBJ1-5; possibly TRBD1 for D (6 bases). V lost 4 bases, J lost 10 bases, and 10 bases lay in between. This CDR3 is 12 amino acids long. Germline loops: CDR1 KGHDR, CDR2 SFDVKD. This chain's CDR3 is CATSDLTGPQHF. DNA of the CDR3: TGTGCCACCAGTGACTTGACAGGTCCCCAGCATTTT.

The rearrangement uses TRBV30 and TRBJ1-5, with 10 bases matching TRBD1. This CDR3 has 20 residues. V lost 2 bases, J lost 0 bases, and 16 bases stayed unmatched. The V gene's germline CDR1 is GTSNPN and CDR2 SVGIG (reference sequence). CDR3 protein: CAWSPKTGGVLIRSNQPQHF. The CDR3 DNA reads TGTGCCTGGAGTCCAAAGACAGGGGGCGTTTTGATTCGTAGCAATCAGCCCCAGCATTTT.

The chain joins TRBV6-2 or TRBV6-3 to TRBJ2-7; 7 bases are a match to TRBD1. Germline CDR1 reads MNHEY; CDR2 reads SVGEGT. This CDR3 spans 15 amino acids. V trimming: 2 bases; J trimming: 4 bases; junction bases outside the gene matches: 8. The CDR3 sequence is CASSYPGQWEYEQYF. For the CDR3, the DNA is TGTGCCAGCAGTTACCCGGGACAGTGGGAATACGAGCAGTACTTC.

Worth noting for this clone: Since no conserved phenylalanine or tryptophan closes the CDR3, a read error is the likely cause. Because the CDR3's place on the DNA is in doubt, the DNA is left out and the CDR3 is given as listed by TCRdb. The chain combines TRBV6-1 with TRBJ1-2. Termini included, the CDR3 measures 12 amino acids. Germline CDR1 MNHNS, CDR2 SASEGT. The CDR3 protein is CASSELGGTGAS.

The chain is built from TRBV13 and TRBJ2-7; TRBD1 agrees at 8 bases. Trimming at V came to 3 bases and at J to 2 bases, leaving 6 bases not matched to a gene. Germline V gene sequence: CDR1 PRHDT, CDR2 FYEKMQ (reference sequence). The CDR3 runs to 15 residues. Written as DNA, the CDR3 is TGTGCCAGCAGCTTGCGACAGGGGCAGCCCTACGAGCAGTACTTC. This translates into CASSLRQGQPYEQYF.

The chain employs TRBV18 and TRBJ1-2, with 7 bases matching TRBD1. With V trimmed by 4 bases and J by 8 bases, 13 bases remained unmatched. The V gene's germline CDR1 is KGHSH and CDR2 LQKENI. This CDR3 contains 15 residues. The CDR3 loop is CASSRDTDRALGYTF. The CDR3 DNA follows: TGTGCCAGCTCACGAGACACCGACAGGGCGCTGGGCTACACCTTC.

The chain recombines TRBV15 with TRBJ1-6; 7 bases line up with TRBD1. The length of the CDR3 is 15 residues. Germline V gene data show CDR1 as LNHNV and CDR2 as YYDKDF (reference sequence). The J segment lost 9 bases and the V segment lost 0 bases, leaving 5 bases of the junction unmatched. The CDR3 DNA reads as TGTGCCACCAGCAGAGAGCAGGGGGTAGGTTCACCCCTCCACTTT. It encodes CATSREQGVGSPLHF.

This chain uses TRBV28 with TRBJ2-7, with a tentative D call TRBD2 (6 bases). Trimming removed 5 bases from V and 3 bases from J, with 14 bases in between. Germline loops: CDR1 MDHEN, CDR2 SYDVKM. This CDR3 spans 14 amino acids. The CDR3 is CASSPPGEFYEQYF. The DNA of the CDR3 is TGTGCCAGCAGTCCCCCGGGAGAATTCTACGAGCAGTACTTC.